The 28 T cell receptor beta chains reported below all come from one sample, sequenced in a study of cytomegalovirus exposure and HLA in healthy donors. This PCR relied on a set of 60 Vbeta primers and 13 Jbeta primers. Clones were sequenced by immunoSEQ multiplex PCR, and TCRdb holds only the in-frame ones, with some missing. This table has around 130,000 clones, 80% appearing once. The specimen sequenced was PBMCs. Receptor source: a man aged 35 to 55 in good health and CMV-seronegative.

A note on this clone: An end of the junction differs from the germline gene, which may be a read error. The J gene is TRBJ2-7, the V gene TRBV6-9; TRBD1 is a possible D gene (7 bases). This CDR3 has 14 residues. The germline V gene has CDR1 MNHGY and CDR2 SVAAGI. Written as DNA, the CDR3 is TGTGCCAGCACAGGGGGGCAGGGCCCCTACGAGCGGTACTTC. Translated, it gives CASTGGQGPYERYF.

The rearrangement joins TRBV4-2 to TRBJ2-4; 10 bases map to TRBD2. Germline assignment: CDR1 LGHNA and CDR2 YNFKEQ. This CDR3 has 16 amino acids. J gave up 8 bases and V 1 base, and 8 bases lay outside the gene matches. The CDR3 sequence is CASSQGASGREDIQYF. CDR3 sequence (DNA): TGTGCCAGCAGCCAAGGGGCTAGCGGGAGAGAGGACATTCAGTACTTC.

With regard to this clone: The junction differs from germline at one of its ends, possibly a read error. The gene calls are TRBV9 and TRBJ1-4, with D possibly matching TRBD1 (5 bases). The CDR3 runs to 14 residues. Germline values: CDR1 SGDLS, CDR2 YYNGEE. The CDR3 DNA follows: TGTGCCCGCAGAGGGCAGGGAAGCAATGAAAAACTGTTTTTT. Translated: CARRGQGSNEKLFF.

The CDR3 DNA reads TGCGCCAGCAGCTTGCCCCACGGCGGGTATGGCTACACCTTC. Encoded protein: CASSLPHGGYGYTF. The chain recombines TRBV5-1 with TRBJ1-2; no reliable D call. The CDR3 runs to 14 residues. Deletions cut 1 base from V and 5 bases from J, with 12 bases between. Germline V gene data show CDR1 as SGHRS and CDR2 as YFSETQ.

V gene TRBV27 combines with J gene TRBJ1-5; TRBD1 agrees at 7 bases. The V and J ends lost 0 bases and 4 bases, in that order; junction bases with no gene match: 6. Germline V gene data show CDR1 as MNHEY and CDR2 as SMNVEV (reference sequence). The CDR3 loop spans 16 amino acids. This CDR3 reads CASSLSPLGQNQPQHF. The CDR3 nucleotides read TGTGCCAGCAGTTTATCCCCCCTGGGACAGAATCAGCCCCAGCATTTT.

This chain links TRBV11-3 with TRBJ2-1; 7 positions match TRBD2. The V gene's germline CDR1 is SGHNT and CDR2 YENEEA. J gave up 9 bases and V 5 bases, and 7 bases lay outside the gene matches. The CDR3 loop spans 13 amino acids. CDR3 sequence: CASSGGGHPEQFF. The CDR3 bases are TGTGCCAGCAGCGGGGGGGGTCACCCTGAGCAGTTCTTC.

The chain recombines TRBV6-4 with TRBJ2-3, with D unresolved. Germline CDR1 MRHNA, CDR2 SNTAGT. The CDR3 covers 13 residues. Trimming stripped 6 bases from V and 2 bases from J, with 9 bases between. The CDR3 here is CASSVQDTDTQYF. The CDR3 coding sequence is TGTGCCAGCAGCGTGCAGGACACAGATACGCAGTATTTT.

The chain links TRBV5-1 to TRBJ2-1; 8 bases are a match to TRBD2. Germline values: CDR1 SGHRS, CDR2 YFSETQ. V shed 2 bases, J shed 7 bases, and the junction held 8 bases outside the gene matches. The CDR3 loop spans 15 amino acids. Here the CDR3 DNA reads TGCGCCAGCAGCTTCGGCAGCGGGAGTGTAAATGAGCAGTTCTTC. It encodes CASSFGSGSVNEQFF. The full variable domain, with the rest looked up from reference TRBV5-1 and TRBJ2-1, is KAGVTQTPRYLIKTRGQQVTLSCSPISGHRSVSWYQQTPGQGLQFLFEYFSETQRNKGNFPGRFSGRQFSNSRSEMNVSTLELGDSALYLCASSFGSGSVNEQFFGPGTRLTVL.

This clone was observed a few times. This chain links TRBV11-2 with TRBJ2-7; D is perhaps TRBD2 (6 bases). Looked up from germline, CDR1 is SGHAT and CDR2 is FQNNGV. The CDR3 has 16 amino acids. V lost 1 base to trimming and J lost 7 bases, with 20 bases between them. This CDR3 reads CASSLGEARPTREQYF. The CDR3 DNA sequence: TGTGCCAGCAGCTTAGGCGAGGCGCGACCGACTAGGGAGCAGTACTTC. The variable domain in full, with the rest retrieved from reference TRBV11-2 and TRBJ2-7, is EAGVAQSPRYKIIEKRQSVAFWCNPISGHATLYWYQQILGQGPKLLIQFQNNGVVDDSQLPKDRFSAERLKGVDSTLKIQPAKLEDSAVYLCASSLGEARPTREQYFGPGTRLTVT.

The CDR3, as DNA: TGCGCCAGCAGCGGACAAGAGGGGGCCTACTCCTACGAGCAGTACTTC. This encodes CASSGQEGAYSYEQYF. The chain is built from TRBV5-1 and TRBJ2-7, with 7 bases matching TRBD1. Per germline, CDR1 SGHRS and CDR2 YFSETQ. Unmatched junction bases numbered 10, after V lost 4 bases and J lost 0 bases. This CDR3 is 16 amino acids long.

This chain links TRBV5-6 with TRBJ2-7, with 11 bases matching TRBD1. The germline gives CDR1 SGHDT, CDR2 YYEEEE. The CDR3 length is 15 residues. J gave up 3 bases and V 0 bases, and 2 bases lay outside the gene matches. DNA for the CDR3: TGTGCCAGCAGCTTGGTGGGGACAGGGGGCTACGAGCAGTACTTC. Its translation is CASSLVGTGGYEQYF.

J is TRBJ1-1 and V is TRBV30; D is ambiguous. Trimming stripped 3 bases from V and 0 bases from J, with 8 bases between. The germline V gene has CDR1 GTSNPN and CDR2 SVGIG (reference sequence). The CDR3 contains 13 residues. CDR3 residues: CAWRLLLNTEAFF. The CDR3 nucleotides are TGTGCCTGGAGACTTCTGCTGAACACTGAAGCTTTCTTT.

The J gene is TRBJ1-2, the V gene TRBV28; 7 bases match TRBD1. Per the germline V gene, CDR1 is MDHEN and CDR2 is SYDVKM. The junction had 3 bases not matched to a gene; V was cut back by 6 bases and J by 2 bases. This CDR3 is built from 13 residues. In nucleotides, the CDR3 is TGTGCCAGCAGCCCACAGGGGAACTATGGCTACACCTTC. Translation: CASSPQGNYGYTF.

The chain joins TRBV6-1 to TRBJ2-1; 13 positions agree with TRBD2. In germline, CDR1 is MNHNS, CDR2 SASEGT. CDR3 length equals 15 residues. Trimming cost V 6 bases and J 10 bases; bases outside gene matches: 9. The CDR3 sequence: CASSLLAGGPGEQFF. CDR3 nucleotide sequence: TGTGCCAGCAGCTTACTAGCGGGAGGGCCGGGGGAGCAGTTCTTC.

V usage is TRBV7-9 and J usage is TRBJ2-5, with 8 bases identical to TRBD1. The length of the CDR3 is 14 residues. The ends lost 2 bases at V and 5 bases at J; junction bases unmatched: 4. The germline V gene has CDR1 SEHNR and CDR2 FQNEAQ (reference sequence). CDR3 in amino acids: CASSLPGGFETQYF. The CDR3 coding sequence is TGTGCCAGCAGCTTACCAGGGGGCTTCGAGACCCAGTACTTC.

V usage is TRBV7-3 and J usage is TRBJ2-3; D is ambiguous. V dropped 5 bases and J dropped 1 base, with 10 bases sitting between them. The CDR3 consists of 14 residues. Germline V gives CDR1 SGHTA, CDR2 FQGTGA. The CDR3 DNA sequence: TGTGCCAGCAGCCAATCCACGGGCACAGATACGCAGTATTTT. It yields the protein CASSQSTGTDTQYF.

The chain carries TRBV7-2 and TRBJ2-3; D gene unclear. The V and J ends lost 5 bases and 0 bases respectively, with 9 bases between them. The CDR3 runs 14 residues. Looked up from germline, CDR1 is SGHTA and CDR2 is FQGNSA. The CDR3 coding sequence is TGTGCCAGCAGCCCCCCCCCGAGCACAGATACGCAGTATTTT. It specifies CASSPPPSTDTQYF.

The CDR3 reads CASRRDRKYNEQFF. In nucleotides, the CDR3 is TGTGCCAGCAGGCGGGACAGAAAATACAATGAGCAGTTCTTC. The chain couples TRBV2 to TRBJ2-1; maybe TRBD1 (7 bases). V lost 6 bases and J 4 bases, leaving 13 bases between the germline ends. Germline V gives CDR1 SNHLY, CDR2 FYNNEI. This CDR3 has 14 residues.

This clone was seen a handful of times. The CDR3 reads CASSLRGQETQYF. In DNA form, the CDR3 reads TGTGCCAGCAGCTTGCGGGGTCAAGAGACCCAGTACTTC. The chain uses TRBV5-5 and TRBJ2-5; D possibly corresponds to TRBD2 (5 bases). V was cut by 1 base and J by 2 bases, with 6 bases left in between. The CDR3 covers 13 residues. CDR1 and CDR2 (germline): SGHKS, YYEKEE (reference sequence).

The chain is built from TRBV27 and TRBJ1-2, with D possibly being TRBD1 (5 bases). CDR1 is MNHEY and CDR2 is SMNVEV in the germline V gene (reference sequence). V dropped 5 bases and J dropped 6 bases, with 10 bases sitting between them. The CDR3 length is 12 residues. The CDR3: CASSPSGDGYTF. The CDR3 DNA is TGTGCCAGCAGTCCCTCGGGGGATGGCTACACCTTC.

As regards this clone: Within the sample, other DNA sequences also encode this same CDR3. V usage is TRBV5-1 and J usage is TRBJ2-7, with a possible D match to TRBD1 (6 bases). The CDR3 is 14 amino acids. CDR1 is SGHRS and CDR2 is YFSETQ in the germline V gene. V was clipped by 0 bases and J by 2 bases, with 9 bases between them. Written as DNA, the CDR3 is TGCGCCAGCAGCTTGGACACAGGGACCTACGAGCAGTACTTC. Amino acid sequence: CASSLDTGTYEQYF.

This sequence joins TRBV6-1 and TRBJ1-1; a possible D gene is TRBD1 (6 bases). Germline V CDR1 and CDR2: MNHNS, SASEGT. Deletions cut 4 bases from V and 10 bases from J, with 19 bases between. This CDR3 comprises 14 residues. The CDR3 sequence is CASSGINRALGAFF. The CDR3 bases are TGTGCCAGCAGTGGGATTAACAGGGCCCTAGGAGCTTTCTTT.

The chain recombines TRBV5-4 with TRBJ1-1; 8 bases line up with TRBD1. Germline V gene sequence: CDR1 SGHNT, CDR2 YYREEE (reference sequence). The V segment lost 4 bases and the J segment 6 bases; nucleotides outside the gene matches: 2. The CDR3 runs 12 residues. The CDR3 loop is CASSRGQAEAFF. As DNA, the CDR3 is TGTGCCAGCAGCCGGGGACAGGCTGAAGCTTTCTTT.

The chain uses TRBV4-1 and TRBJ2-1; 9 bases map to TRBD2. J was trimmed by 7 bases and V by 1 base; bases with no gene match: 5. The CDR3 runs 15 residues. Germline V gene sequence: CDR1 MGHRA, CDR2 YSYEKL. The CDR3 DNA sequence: TGCGCCAGCAGCCAAGGAGACGCGGGAGGGAATGAGCAGTTCTTC. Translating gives CASSQGDAGGNEQFF.

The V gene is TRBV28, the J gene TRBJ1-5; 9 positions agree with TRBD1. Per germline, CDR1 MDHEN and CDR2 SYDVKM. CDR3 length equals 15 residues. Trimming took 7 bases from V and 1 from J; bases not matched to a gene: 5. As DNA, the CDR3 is TGTGCCAGCACTGACAGGGGGGACAGCAATCAGCCCCAGCATTTT. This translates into CASTDRGDSNQPQHF.

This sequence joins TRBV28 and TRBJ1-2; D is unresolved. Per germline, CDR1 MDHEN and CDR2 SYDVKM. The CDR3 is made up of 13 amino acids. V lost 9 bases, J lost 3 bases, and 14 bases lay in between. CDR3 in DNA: TGTGCCAGTGGGCCTCCTCACCACTATGGCTACACCTTC. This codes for CASGPPHHYGYTF.

The CDR3 here is CASSPQGALSGNTIYF. CDR3 sequence (DNA): TGTGCCAGCTCACCGCAAGGGGCCCTCTCTGGAAACACCATATATTTT. The rearrangement uses TRBV18 and TRBJ1-3; TRBD1 might be the D (5 bases). V was cut by 3 bases and J by 0 bases, with 12 bases left in between. The CDR3 has 16 amino acids. Per the germline V gene, CDR1 is KGHSH and CDR2 is LQKENI.

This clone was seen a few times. The chain's CDR3 is CASRGGTGTDTQYF. CDR3 in DNA: TGTGCCAGCAGGGGAGGGACAGGGACAGATACGCAGTATTTT. The chain carries TRBV2 and TRBJ2-3, with 9 positions matching TRBD1. The junction had 4 bases not matched to a gene; V was cut back by 6 bases and J by 3 bases. Germline V gives CDR1 SNHLY, CDR2 FYNNEI. This CDR3 is built from 14 residues.